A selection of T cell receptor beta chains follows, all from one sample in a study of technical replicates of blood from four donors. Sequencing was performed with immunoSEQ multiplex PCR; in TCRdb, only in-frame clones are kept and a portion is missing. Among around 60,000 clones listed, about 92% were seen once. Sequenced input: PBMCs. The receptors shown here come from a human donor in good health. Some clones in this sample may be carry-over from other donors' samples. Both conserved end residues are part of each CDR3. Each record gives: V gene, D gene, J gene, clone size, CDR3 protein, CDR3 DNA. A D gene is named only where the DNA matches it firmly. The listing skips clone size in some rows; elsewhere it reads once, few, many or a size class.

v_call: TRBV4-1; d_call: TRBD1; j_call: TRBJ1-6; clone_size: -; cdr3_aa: CASSQAPRTGGSPLHF; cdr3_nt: TGCGCCAGCAGCCAGGCCCCTCGGACAGGGGGATCACCCCTCCACTTT
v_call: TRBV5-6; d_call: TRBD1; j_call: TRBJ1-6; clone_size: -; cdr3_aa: CASSSYRGGKSPLHF; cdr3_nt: TGTGCCAGCAGCTCGTACAGGGGTGGTAAATCACCCCTCCACTTT
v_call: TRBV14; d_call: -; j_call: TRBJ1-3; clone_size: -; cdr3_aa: CASSQQGTTIYF; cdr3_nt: TGTGCCAGCAGCCAACAGGGCACCACCATATATTTT
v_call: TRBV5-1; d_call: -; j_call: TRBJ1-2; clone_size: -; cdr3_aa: CASSLGRVYGYTF; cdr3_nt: TGCGCCAGCAGCTTGGGCAGGGTTTATGGCTACACCTTC
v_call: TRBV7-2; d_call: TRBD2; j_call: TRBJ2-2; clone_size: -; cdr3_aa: CASSIRAGENTGELFF; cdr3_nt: TGTGCCAGCAGCATCCGGGCGGGGGAGAACACCGGGGAGCTGTTTTTT
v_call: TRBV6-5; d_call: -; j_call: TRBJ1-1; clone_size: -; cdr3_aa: CASSPSGTEAFF; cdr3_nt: TGTGCCAGCAGTCCGTCGGGAACTGAAGCTTTCTTT
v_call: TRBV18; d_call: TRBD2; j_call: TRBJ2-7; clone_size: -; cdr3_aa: CASSPTSGRVYEQYF; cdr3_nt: TGTGCCAGCTCACCCACTAGCGGGAGAGTATACGAGCAGTACTTC
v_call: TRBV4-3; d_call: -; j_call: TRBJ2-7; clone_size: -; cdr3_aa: CASSQDYGSPAYEQYF; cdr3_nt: TGCGCCAGCAGCCAAGATTACGGGAGCCCCGCCTACGAGCAGTACTTC
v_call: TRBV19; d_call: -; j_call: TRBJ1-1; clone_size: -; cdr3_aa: CASRGGFTEAFF; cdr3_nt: TGTGCCAGTAGGGGGGGGTTCACTGAAGCTTTCTTT
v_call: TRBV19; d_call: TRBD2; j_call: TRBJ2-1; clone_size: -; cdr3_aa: CASSRGTSGSSGREQFF; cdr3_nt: TGTGCCAGTAGTAGGGGGACTAGCGGGAGTAGCGGCCGTGAGCAGTTCTTC
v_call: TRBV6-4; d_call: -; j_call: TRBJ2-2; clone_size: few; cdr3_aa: CASSDSRSDTGELFF; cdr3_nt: TGTGCCAGCAGTGACTCGAGGTCAGACACCGGGGAGCTGTTTTTT
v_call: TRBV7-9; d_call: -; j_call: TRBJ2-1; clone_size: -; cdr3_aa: CASSSPLDRYNEQFF; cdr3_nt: TGTGCCAGCAGCTCCCCTCTCGACAGATACAATGAGCAGTTCTTC
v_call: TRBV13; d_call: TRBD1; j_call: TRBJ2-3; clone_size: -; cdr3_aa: CASSLRQGANTQYF; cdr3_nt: TGTGCCAGCAGCTTGCGACAGGGGGCGAATACGCAGTATTTT
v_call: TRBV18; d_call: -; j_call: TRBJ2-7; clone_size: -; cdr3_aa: CASSPEGGEQYF; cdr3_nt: TGTGCCAGCTCTCCTGAGGGCGGGGAGCAGTACTTC
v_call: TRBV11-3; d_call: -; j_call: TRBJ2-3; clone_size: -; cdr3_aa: CASSLVGEADTQYF; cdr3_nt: TGTGCCAGCAGCTTAGTTGGGGAGGCAGATACGCAGTATTTT
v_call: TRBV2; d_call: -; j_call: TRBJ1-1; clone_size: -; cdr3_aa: CASSESEVGTEAFF; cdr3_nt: TGTGCCAGCAGTGAAAGCGAAGTGGGCACTGAAGCTTTCTTT
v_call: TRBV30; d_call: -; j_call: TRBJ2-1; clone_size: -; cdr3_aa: CAWTRGGVNEQFF; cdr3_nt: TGTGCCTGGACTAGAGGGGGGGTGAATGAGCAGTTCTTC
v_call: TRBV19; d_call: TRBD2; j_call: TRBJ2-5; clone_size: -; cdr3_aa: CASSHGPSGGGMYQETQYF; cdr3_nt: TGTGCCAGTAGCCATGGGCCTAGCGGGGGTGGGATGTACCAAGAGACCCAGTACTTC
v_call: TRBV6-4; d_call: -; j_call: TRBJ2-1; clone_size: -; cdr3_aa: CASSVGAYNEQFF; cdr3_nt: TGTGCCAGCAGTGTCGGGGCCTACAATGAGCAGTTCTTC
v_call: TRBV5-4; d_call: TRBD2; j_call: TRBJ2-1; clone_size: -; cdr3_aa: CASSLPGVAGGNEQFF; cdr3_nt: TGTGCCAGCAGCTTGCCGGGGGTAGCGGGAGGCAATGAGCAGTTCTTC
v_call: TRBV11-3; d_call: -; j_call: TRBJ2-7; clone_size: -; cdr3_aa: CASSPQTASYEQYF; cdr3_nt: TGTGCCAGCAGCCCCCAAACAGCCTCCTACGAGCAGTACTTC
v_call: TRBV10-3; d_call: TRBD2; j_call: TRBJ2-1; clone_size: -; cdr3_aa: CATRTSGRHDNEQFF; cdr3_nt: TGTGCCACAAGGACTAGCGGGAGGCATGACAATGAGCAGTTCTTC
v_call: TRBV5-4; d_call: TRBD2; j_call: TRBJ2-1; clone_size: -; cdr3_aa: CASSLPYGSGGTNNEQFF; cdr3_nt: TGTGCCAGCAGCCTACCCTACGGTTCGGGGGGGACAAACAATGAGCAGTTCTTC
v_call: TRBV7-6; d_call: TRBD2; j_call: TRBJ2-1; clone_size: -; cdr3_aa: CASSFGLAGYNEQFF; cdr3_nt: TGTGCCAGCAGCTTTGGACTAGCGGGATACAATGAGCAGTTCTTC
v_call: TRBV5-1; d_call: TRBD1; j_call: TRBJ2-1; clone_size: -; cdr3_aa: CASTGTGEGIDEQFF; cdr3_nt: TGCGCCAGCACCGGGACAGGGGAAGGAATCGATGAGCAGTTCTTC
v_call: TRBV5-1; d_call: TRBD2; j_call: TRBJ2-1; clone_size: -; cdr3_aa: CASSFRAGGVDNEQFF; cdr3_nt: TGCGCCAGCAGCTTTAGAGCGGGAGGGGTTGACAATGAGCAGTTCTTC
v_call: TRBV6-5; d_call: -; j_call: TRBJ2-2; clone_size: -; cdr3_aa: CASSYRQGFGELFF; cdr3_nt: TGTGCCAGCAGTTACCGTCAGGGCTTCGGGGAGCTGTTTTTT